These 28 T cell receptor beta chains were sequenced from one sample in a study of vaccination effects on CD4 cells after COVID-19. Subsequent to a culture period of roughly 11 days, CD4+ T cells were isolated. Generated by immunoSEQ multiplex PCR, the TCRdb table keeps only in-frame clones and is missing some. The sample has 45,000 to 60,000 clones; 76% are singletons. Their antigens remain unidentified. The material was CD4+ T cells from PBMCs cultured without peptide, obtained before COVID-19 vaccination. The receptor source for this set is a human donor who had a prior SARS-CoV-2 infection.

The CDR3 DNA sequence: TGTGCCAGCAGCTTGGTAGCGGGAGAAGGAGAGCAGTACTTC. Protein: CASSLVAGEGEQYF. The chain uses TRBV11-2 and TRBJ2-7; the match to TRBD2 covers 9 bases. V lost 3 bases and J lost 7; bases outside the gene matches: 7. Germline V gives CDR1 SGHAT, CDR2 FQNNGV. The CDR3 has 14 amino acids.

This clone was observed a few times. The genes are TRBV7-9 and TRBJ2-1; 7 bases are a match to TRBD1. CDR1 and CDR2 (germline): SEHNR, FQNEAQ (reference sequence). CDR3 size: 13 residues. After removal of 3 bases from V and 12 bases from J, the junction contained 8 bases not matched to a gene. The CDR3 DNA reads as TGTGCCAGCAGCTTGAATAGGGGGCAGGCGCAGTTCTTC. Residues: CASSLNRGQAQFF.

J is TRBJ1-2 and V is TRBV10-3, with 8 nucleotides matching TRBD1. Germline values: CDR1 ENHRY, CDR2 SYGVKD. Trimming removed 6 bases from V and 4 bases from J; junction bases left unmatched: 7. CDR3 length equals 14 residues. CDR3 bases: TGTGCCATCAGACCAGGGGGCGCGGGCTATGGCTACACCTTC. Residues: CAIRPGGAGYGYTF.

The chain couples TRBV6-5 to TRBJ1-5; 7 bases are a match to TRBD1. This CDR3 contains 15 residues. Losses at the gene ends were 6 bases for V and 4 bases for J; bases not matched to a gene: 9. CDR1 and CDR2 (germline): MNHEY, SVGAGI. In DNA form, the CDR3 reads TGTGCCAGCAGACCTACAGGGGCGCCAAATCAGCCCCAGCATTTT. Protein sequence: CASRPTGAPNQPQHF.

This clone was seen a handful of times. V gene TRBV5-4 combines with J gene TRBJ2-1, with 8 bases aligning to TRBD1. CDR1 is SGHNT, CDR2 YYREEE, per germline (reference sequence). The CDR3 length is 15 residues. J was trimmed by 5 bases and V by 4 bases; bases with no gene match: 8. CDR3 amino acids: CASSHDRGWDNEQFF. The CDR3 DNA sequence: TGTGCCAGCAGCCACGACAGGGGTTGGGACAATGAGCAGTTCTTC. The full variable domain, in which reference TRBV5-4 and TRBJ2-1 provide the parts outside the CDR3, is ETGVTQSPTHLIKTRGQQVTLRCSSQSGHNTVSWYQQALGQGPQFIFQYYREEENGRGNFPPRFSGLQFPNYSSELNVNALELDDSALYLCASSHDRGWDNEQFFGPGTRLTVL.

This chain uses TRBV7-9 with TRBJ2-7, with TRBD1 matching over 7 bases. This CDR3 comprises 15 residues. V shed 3 bases, J shed 5 bases, and the junction held 10 bases outside the gene matches. The germline V gene has CDR1 SEHNR and CDR2 FQNEAQ (reference sequence). DNA for the CDR3: TGTGCCAGCAGCTTCCCGTTGACAGGGTCCCACGAGCAGTACTTC. Its translation: CASSFPLTGSHEQYF.

The chain uses TRBV10-3 and TRBJ1-3; TRBD1 matches 8 bases. The CDR3 loop spans 17 amino acids. Germline loops: CDR1 ENHRY, CDR2 SYGVKD. Losses at the gene ends were 1 base for V and 0 bases for J; bases not matched to a gene: 5. CDR3: CAISEFSGGLSGNTIYF. DNA for the CDR3: TGTGCCATCAGTGAGTTCTCAGGGGGCCTCTCTGGAAACACCATATATTTT.

This clone was seen a handful of times. J is TRBJ2-1 and V is TRBV6-1; D might be TRBD2 (5 bases). V was trimmed by 2 bases and J by 4 bases, leaving 12 bases between them. The CDR3 consists of 15 residues. Looked up from germline, CDR1 is MNHNS and CDR2 is SASEGT. The CDR3 spells CASSEILGSYNEQFF. The CDR3 region has the DNA TGTGCCAGCAGTGAAATACTAGGGAGTTACAATGAGCAGTTCTTC.

This chain connects TRBV6-5 to TRBJ2-7, with D possibly being TRBD1 (6 bases). CDR3 length: 14 residues. Trimming cost V 7 bases and J 0 bases, with 13 bases left between them. Germline-derived CDR1 and CDR2 are MNHEY and SVGAGI. The CDR3, as DNA: TGTGCCAGCACACGACAGGCCGACTCCTACGAGCAGTACTTC. Residues: CASTRQADSYEQYF.

V gene TRBV27 combines with J gene TRBJ2-6, with D uncertain. The germline V gene encodes CDR1 MNHEY and CDR2 SMNVEV (reference sequence). This CDR3 has 13 amino acids. Trimming stripped 6 bases from V and 8 bases from J, with 11 bases between. CDR3 sequence: CASSLVRSNVLTF. The CDR3 region has the DNA TGTGCCAGCAGCCTCGTTAGGTCCAACGTCCTGACTTTC.

This clone occurred a few times. This chain joins TRBV4-2 and TRBJ1-6, with 8 positions matching TRBD1. The length of the CDR3 is 14 residues. V lost 4 bases and J lost 7; bases outside the gene matches: 3. The germline CDR1 and CDR2 sequences are LGHNA and YNFKEQ. The CDR3 nucleotides are TGTGCCAGCAGCCGCGACAGGGGAAATTCACCCCTCCACTTT. It yields the protein CASSRDRGNSPLHF.

This clone showed up just once. The rearrangement joins TRBV6-5 to TRBJ2-7, with D maybe TRBD2 (6 bases). Between the trimmed V and J ends, which lost 6 bases and 2 bases, there was a span of 11 bases. The CDR3 has 13 amino acids. CDR1 is MNHEY and CDR2 is SVGAGI in the germline V gene. The DNA of the CDR3 is TGTGCCAGCAGCCGGGACTCCCCCTACGAGCAGTACTTC. The encoded protein is CASSRDSPYEQYF.

This clone occurred a few times. The V call is TRBV7-2, the J call TRBJ2-3; 7 nucleotides agree with TRBD1. V dropped 1 base and J dropped 2; count of bases not matched to a gene: 9. The CDR3 is made up of 17 amino acids. CDR1 is SGHTA, CDR2 FQGNSA, per germline. CDR3 nucleotides: TGTGCCAGCAGCTTAGGGACAGGACCTTCCCACACAGATACGCAGTATTTT. It encodes CASSLGTGPSHTDTQYF.

The chain employs TRBV30 and TRBJ2-3; D is unclear. The CDR3 is 11 residues long. Per germline, CDR1 GTSNPN and CDR2 SVGIG (reference sequence). V lost 2 bases and J 3 bases, leaving 3 bases between the germline ends. CDR3 in amino acids: CAWSITDTQYF. As DNA, the CDR3 is TGTGCCTGGAGTATTACAGATACGCAGTATTTT. Full variable domain (outside the CDR3, taken from reference TRBV30 and TRBJ2-3): SQTIHQWPATLVQPVGSPLSLECTVEGTSNPNLYWYRQAAGRGLQLLFYSVGIGQISSEVPQNLSASRPQDRQFILSSKKLLLSDSGFYLCAWSITDTQYFGPGTRLTVL.

The chain uses TRBV5-5 and TRBJ2-7, with 15 bases matching TRBD2. The CDR3 loop spans 18 amino acids. Looked up from germline, CDR1 is SGHKS and CDR2 is YYEKEE (reference sequence). V lost 0 bases and J lost 6; bases outside the gene matches: 10. The CDR3 nucleotides are TGTGCCAGCAGCTTGGTAGGTACGGGACTAGCGGGAGGTGGCGAGCAGTACTTC. Amino acid sequence: CASSLVGTGLAGGGEQYF.

This rearrangement joins TRBV7-2 to TRBJ2-1; no firm D call. Germline lookup yields CDR1 SGHTA and CDR2 FQGNSA. The ends were cut back, 4 bases at V and 12 bases at J, with 13 bases in the middle. CDR3 length equals 12 residues. The CDR3 region is CASSSGPTGQFF. The CDR3 nucleotides are TGTGCCAGCAGCTCCGGGCCCACCGGGCAGTTCTTC.

J is TRBJ1-4 and V is TRBV6-5; D possibly corresponds to TRBD1 (5 bases). CDR3 length equals 16 residues. CDR1 MNHEY and CDR2 SVGAGI come from the germline V gene. V lost 0 bases to trimming and J lost 4 bases, with 12 bases between them. The CDR3 DNA sequence: TGTGCCAGCAGTTACTCGACCGGGACTTTTAATGAAAAACTGTTTTTT. Protein: CASSYSTGTFNEKLFF.

The V and J genes are TRBV5-6 and TRBJ2-3; D is possibly TRBD1 (8 bases). Trimming removed 0 bases at V and 5 bases at J, with 19 bases between. The V gene's germline CDR1 is SGHDT and CDR2 YYEEEE. This CDR3 comprises 17 residues. The chain's CDR3 is CASSLVWADREGDTQYF. CDR3 DNA: TGTGCCAGCAGCTTGGTTTGGGCGGACAGGGAGGGAGATACGCAGTATTTT.

This rearrangement joins TRBV4-1 to TRBJ2-3; D gene uncertain. Between the trimmed V and J ends, which lost 1 base and 5 bases, there was a span of 13 bases. Germline V lookup: CDR1 MGHRA, CDR2 YSYEKL. The CDR3 length is 15 residues. The CDR3 sequence: CASSQVDTALDTQYF. The CDR3 DNA is TGCGCCAGCAGCCAAGTCGATACCGCCTTAGATACGCAGTATTTT.

The V call is TRBV7-9, the J call TRBJ1-4; tentative D call: TRBD1 (6 bases). V lost 3 bases and J 1 base, leaving 9 bases between the germline ends. The germline CDR1 and CDR2 sequences are SEHNR and FQNEAQ (reference sequence). This CDR3 has 15 amino acids. The CDR3 sequence: CASSLVQGTNEKLFF. Here the CDR3 DNA reads TGTGCCAGCAGCTTGGTACAGGGAACTAATGAAAAACTGTTTTTT.

J is TRBJ2-3 and V is TRBV19; D may be TRBD1 (6 bases). The germline V and J ends were trimmed by 6 bases and 2 bases, with 9 bases remaining between them. CDR1 and CDR2 from the germline V gene are LNHDA and SQIVND (reference sequence). The CDR3 runs 13 residues. CDR3 DNA sequence: TGTGCCAGTAGAGGACAGCTCACAGATACGCAGTATTTT. Its translation: CASRGQLTDTQYF. Based on the CDR3 plus reference TRBV19 and TRBJ2-3, the full variable domain is DGGITQSPKYLFRKEGQNVTLSCEQNLNHDAMYWYRQDPGQGLRLIYYSQIVNDFQKGDIAEGYSVSREKKESFPLTVTSAQKNPTAFYLCASRGQLTDTQYFGPGTRLTVL.

V usage is TRBV19 and J usage is TRBJ1-2; 7 positions match TRBD1. Per germline, CDR1 LNHDA and CDR2 SQIVND (reference sequence). CDR3 length: 13 amino acids. V dropped 5 bases and J dropped 5; count of bases not matched to a gene: 5. CDR3: CASSEQGTYGYTF. The CDR3 DNA reads as TGTGCCAGTAGTGAACAGGGGACGTATGGCTACACCTTC.

This sequence joins TRBV9 and TRBJ2-5, with TRBD2 identical over 10 bases. CDR3 size: 16 residues. The germline CDR1 and CDR2 sequences are SGDLS and YYNGEE. V shed 3 bases and J 5 bases; nucleotides not matched to a gene: 10. In DNA, the CDR3 is TGTGCCAGCAGCGGTACCAGCGGGGGGGCCATGGAGACCCAGTACTTC. This sequence encodes CASSGTSGGAMETQYF.

Only one count was recorded for this clone. The rearrangement uses TRBV30 and TRBJ1-4, with D unclear. Trimming shortened V by 6 bases and J by 5 bases, and 13 bases separated the two germline ends. The germline CDR1 and CDR2 sequences are GTSNPN and SVGIG (reference sequence). CDR3 length: 13 residues. The CDR3 bases are TGTGCCTGTGCGACAAACCTGAATGAAAAACTGTTTTTT. Protein product: CACATNLNEKLFF.

This chain uses TRBV19 with TRBJ2-1; D is ambiguous. V gave up 7 bases and J gave up 3 bases, with 10 bases separating them. This CDR3 is built from 13 residues. Germline V lookup: CDR1 LNHDA, CDR2 SQIVND (reference sequence). In nucleotides, the CDR3 is TGTGCCAGTACCGGCAAGCTCTACAATGAGCAGTTCTTC. This gives the protein CASTGKLYNEQFF.

The chain employs TRBV14 and TRBJ2-1; D may match TRBD1 or TRBD2 (6 bases each). The germline CDR1 and CDR2 sequences are SGHDN and FVKESK. The CDR3 totals 15 residues. The V end was cut by 4 bases, the J end by 9 bases, with 19 bases between. Written as DNA, the CDR3 is TGTGCCAGCAGCCCTTCTCTTGGGGGGCTGAGTGAGCAGTTCTTC. It translates to CASSPSLGGLSEQFF. Together with reference TRBV14 and TRBJ2-1, the CDR3 gives the full variable domain: EAGVTQFPSHSVIEKGQTVTLRCDPISGHDNLYWYRRVMGKEIKFLLHFVKESKQDESGMPNNRFLAERTGGTYSTLKVQPAELEDSGVYFCASSPSLGGLSEQFFGPGTRLTVL.

The gene calls are TRBV5-6 and TRBJ2-7, with 9 nucleotides matching TRBD1. V was pared by 4 bases and J by 5 bases, with 10 bases of the junction left unmatched. The germline V gene has CDR1 SGHDT and CDR2 YYEEEE. CDR3 length: 15 amino acids. The CDR3 DNA reads as TGTGCCAGCAGCGGGCCCGGGACAGGGTATCACGAGCAGTACTTC. This translates into CASSGPGTGYHEQYF.

This chain uses TRBV10-3 with TRBJ2-7, with TRBD1 identical over 9 bases. The CDR3 totals 15 residues. The germline V gene encodes CDR1 ENHRY and CDR2 SYGVKD. With 6 bases clipped from V and 0 bases from J, the junction kept 6 bases outside the gene matches. CDR3 sequence (DNA): TGTGCCATCAGCCGGGACAGGGCCAGCTCCTACGAGCAGTACTTC. Its translation is CAISRDRASSYEQYF.